This TCR beta chain was captured in a study of blood T cell repertoires in COVID-19. Overall study context: In each case, the material was cDNA or gDNA derived from T cells, B-cell-depleted T cells, or PBMCs.

The V segment lost 11 bases and the J segment 1 base; nucleotides outside the gene matches: 9. CDR3 length: 14 residues. In germline, CDR1 is MNHEY, CDR2 SVGAGI. The Seattle patients joined while their infection was active and were tracked longitudinally afterward. Profiled with immunoSEQ multiplex PCR; TCRdb holds only in-frame clones, not every one. The table shows 350,000 or so clones, with roughly 86% occurring only once. This TCR came from a woman aged 30 to 39 with COVID-19, enrolled during active disease. The J gene is TRBJ2-7, the V gene TRBV6-5, with TRBD2 matching 9 bases. The sequenced material came from peripheral blood. The CDR3, as DNA: TGTGCCTGCCAAGGCGGGAGGGGGTCCTACGAGCAGTACTTC. Translation gives CACQGGRGSYEQYF.